Given below is one TCR beta chain in context. The sample holds many counts of this clonotype. This clone's antigen is unknown. Per-nucleotide qualities are absent, and no much larger clonotype sits a single base away. Counted from cysteine to phenylalanine, this CDR3 has 12 amino acids. The retained sequence is limited to the CDR3, 36 bases, with the frame set at the first base. CDR1 is given as DFQATT and CDR2 as SNEGSKA, both from the germline V gene (reference sequence). Trimming accounts for 2 bases at V and 7 bases at J, while the number of junction bases matched to no gene is 4. These data belong to a study of CD8 T cells in ankylosing spondylitis (dated 2017 in TCRdb). For context, the study as a whole: T cell receptor beta repertoires were profiled in healthy donors and ankylosing spondylitis patients so that disease-linked TCR variants could be found. The full study cohort was made up of 25 ankylosing spondylitis patients and around 100 healthy donors. Peripheral blood was sampled, and synovial fluid was also collected from ankylosing spondylitis patients.

Study-level results and caveats: Blood from ankylosing spondylitis patients appeared to be characterized by a TCR beta motif made up of under ten highly homologous amino acid variants. In peripheral blood, the disease-linked clones were found at relatively low frequencies and had a CD8+ phenotype. According to the report, matched synovial fluid samples from ankylosing spondylitis patients were significantly enriched for the disease-linked clones. Some TCR beta motif variants had previously been reported in synovial fluid and blood of reactive arthritis patients, which suggested common disease-initiation mechanisms.

The data were produced on an Illumina HiSeq 2500. Quantitative 5'-RACE with molecular barcodes was the method used to prepare the TCR beta libraries. Processing in the source paper ran as follows. A new computational method based on a probabilistic model of VDJ rearrangement was used to identify disease-linked TCR variants. TCRdb's own reprocessing of the public reads used fastp at Q25 and MiXCR and kept productive beta chains. For every CDR3 protein sequence, its rows merge into one entry that carries the most common genes and DNA. The V and J calls were not made by the authors but by TCRdb's processing. Recorded for this sample are 240,000 or so distinct CDR3 sequences; roughly 8.6% of them occurred a single time. The ten largest account for approximately 6.2% of the sample.

The chain is made from TRBV20-1 and TRBJ1-1, and 7 bases in between align with TRBD1. This receptor was obtained from a male donor with ankylosing spondylitis or in good health (not recorded which). Material for sequencing was blood, either unsorted or a sorted T cell fraction (not recorded which). In nucleotides, the sequence is TGCAGTGCTAGACCGGACAGGCATGAAGCTTTCTTT. Translated, it reads CSARPDRHEAFF.